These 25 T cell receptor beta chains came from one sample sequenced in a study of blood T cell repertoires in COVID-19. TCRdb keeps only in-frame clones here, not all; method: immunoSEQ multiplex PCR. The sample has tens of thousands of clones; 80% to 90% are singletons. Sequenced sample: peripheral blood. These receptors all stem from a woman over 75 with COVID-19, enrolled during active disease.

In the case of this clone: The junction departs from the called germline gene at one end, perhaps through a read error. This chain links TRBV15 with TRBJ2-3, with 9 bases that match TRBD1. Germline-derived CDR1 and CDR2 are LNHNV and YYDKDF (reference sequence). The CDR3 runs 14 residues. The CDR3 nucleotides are TGTGCCACCAGCATTGGGACAGGGACAGGTACGCAGTATTTT. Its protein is CATSIGTGTGTQYF. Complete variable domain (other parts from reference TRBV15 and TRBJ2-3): DAMVIQNPRYQVTQFGKPVTLSCSQTLNHNVMYWYQQKSSQAPKLLFHYYDKDFNNEADTPDNFQSRRPNTSFCFLDIRSPGLGDTAMYLCATSIGTGTGTQYFGPGTRLTVL.

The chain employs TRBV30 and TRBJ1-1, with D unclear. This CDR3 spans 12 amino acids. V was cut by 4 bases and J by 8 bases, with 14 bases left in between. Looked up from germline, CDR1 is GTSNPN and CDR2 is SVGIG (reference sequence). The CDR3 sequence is CAWTANGREAFF. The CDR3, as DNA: TGTGCCTGGACCGCCAATGGGCGAGAAGCTTTCTTT. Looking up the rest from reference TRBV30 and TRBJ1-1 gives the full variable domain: SQTIHQWPATLVQPVGSPLSLECTVEGTSNPNLYWYRQAAGRGLQLLFYSVGIGQISSEVPQNLSASRPQDRQFILSSKKLLLSDSGFYLCAWTANGREAFFGQGTRLTVV.

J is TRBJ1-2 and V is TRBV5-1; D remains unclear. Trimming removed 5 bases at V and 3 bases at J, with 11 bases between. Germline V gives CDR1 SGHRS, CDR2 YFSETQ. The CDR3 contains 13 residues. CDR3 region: CASSSGRDYGYTF. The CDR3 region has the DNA TGCGCCAGCAGTTCCGGGAGGGACTATGGCTACACCTTC.

The CDR3 is CASSDTGRRLAGNTIYF. CDR3 in DNA: TGTGCCAGTAGTGATACCGGGAGACGCCTGGCTGGAAACACCATATATTTT. This chain links TRBV19 with TRBJ1-3; the D is unclear. Trimming took 5 bases from V and 2 from J, leaving 19 bases between them. Looked up from germline, CDR1 is LNHDA and CDR2 is SQIVND (reference sequence). The CDR3 runs 17 residues.

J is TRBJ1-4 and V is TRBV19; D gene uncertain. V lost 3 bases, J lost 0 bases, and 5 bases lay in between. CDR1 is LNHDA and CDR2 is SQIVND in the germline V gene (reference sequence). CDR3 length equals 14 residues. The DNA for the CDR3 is TGTGCCAGTAGTATCTCTGCAACTAATGAAAAACTGTTTTTT. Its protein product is CASSISATNEKLFF.

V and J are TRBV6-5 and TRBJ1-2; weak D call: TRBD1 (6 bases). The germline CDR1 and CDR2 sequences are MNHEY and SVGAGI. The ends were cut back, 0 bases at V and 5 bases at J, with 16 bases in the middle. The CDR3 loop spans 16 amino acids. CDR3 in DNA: TGTGCCAGCAGTTACTCGATGGGGGCGGAAATTTATGGCTACACCTTC. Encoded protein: CASSYSMGAEIYGYTF.

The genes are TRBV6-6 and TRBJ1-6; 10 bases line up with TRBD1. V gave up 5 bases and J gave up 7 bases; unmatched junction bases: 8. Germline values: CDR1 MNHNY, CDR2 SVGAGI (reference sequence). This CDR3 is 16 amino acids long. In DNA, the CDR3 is TGTGCCAGCAGTAAAACGCGGGGACAGGGGAATTCACCCCTCCACTTT. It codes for CASSKTRGQGNSPLHF.

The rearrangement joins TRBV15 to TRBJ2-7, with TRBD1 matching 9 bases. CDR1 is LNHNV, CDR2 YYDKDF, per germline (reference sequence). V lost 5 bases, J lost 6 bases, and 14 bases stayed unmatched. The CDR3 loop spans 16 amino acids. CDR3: CATSGFIGQGLSEQYF. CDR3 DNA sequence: TGTGCCACCAGCGGCTTCATAGGACAGGGGTTGTCCGAGCAGTACTTC.

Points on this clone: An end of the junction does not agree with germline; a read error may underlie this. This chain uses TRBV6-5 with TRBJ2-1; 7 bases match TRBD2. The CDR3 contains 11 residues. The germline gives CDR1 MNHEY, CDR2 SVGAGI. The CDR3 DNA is TGTGCCAGCAGCCGCAGCGGGATCTGCGTCTTC. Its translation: CASSRSGICVF.

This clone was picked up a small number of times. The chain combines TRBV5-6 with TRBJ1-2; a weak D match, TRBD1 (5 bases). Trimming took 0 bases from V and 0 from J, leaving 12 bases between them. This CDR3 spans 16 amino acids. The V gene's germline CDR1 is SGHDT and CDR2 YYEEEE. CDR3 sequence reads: CASSLDNGHSNYGYTF. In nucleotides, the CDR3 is TGTGCCAGCAGCTTGGATAACGGACACTCTAACTATGGCTACACCTTC.

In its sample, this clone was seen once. Written as DNA, the CDR3 is TGCGCCAGCAGCCCAGCAGCGGGAGGGCTGCACGAGCAGTACTTC. Its protein is CASSPAAGGLHEQYF. This chain connects TRBV5-1 to TRBJ2-7; TRBD2 matches at 10 bases. V lost 4 bases, J lost 5 bases, and 9 bases stayed unmatched. The germline gives CDR1 SGHRS, CDR2 YFSETQ. The length of the CDR3 is 15 residues. Full variable domain (missing parts from reference TRBV5-1 and TRBJ2-7): KAGVTQTPRYLIKTRGQQVTLSCSPISGHRSVSWYQQTPGQGLQFLFEYFSETQRNKGNFPGRFSGRQFSNSRSEMNVSTLELGDSALYLCASSPAAGGLHEQYFGPGTRLTVT.

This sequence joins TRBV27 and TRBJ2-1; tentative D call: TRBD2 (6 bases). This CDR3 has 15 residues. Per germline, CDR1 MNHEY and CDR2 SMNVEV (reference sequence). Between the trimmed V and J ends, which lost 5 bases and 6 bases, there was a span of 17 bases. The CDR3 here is CASSPRDSWGNEQFF. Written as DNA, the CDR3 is TGTGCCAGCAGTCCCCGGGACTCCTGGGGCAATGAGCAGTTCTTC.

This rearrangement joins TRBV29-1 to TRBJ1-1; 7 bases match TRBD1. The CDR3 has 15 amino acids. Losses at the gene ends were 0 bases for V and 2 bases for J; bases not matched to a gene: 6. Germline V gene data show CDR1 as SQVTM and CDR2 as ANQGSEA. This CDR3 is CSVEDYRGGNTEAFF. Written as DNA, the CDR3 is TGCAGCGTTGAAGATTACAGGGGTGGCAACACTGAAGCTTTCTTT. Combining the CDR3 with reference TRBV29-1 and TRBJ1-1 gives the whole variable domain SAVISQKPSRDICQRGTSLTIQCQVDSQVTMMFWYRQQPGQSLTLIATANQGSEATYESGFVIDKFPISRPNLTFSTLTVSNMSPEDSSIYLCSVEDYRGGNTEAFFGQGTRLTVV.

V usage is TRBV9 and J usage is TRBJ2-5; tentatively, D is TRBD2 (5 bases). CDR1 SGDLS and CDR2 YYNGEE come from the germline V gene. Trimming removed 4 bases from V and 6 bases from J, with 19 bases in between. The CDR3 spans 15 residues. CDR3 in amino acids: CASSLSSLFGKTQYF. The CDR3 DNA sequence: TGTGCCAGCAGCCTTTCTAGCCTGTTCGGAAAGACCCAGTACTTC.

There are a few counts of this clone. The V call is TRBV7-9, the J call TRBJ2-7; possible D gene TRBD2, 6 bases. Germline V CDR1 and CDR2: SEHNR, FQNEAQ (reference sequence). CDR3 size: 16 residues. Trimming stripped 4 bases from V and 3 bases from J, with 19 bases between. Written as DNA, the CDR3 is TGTGCCAGCAGCTCACCTCCGGGGGTTTTGCGCTACGAGCAGTACTTC. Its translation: CASSSPPGVLRYEQYF.

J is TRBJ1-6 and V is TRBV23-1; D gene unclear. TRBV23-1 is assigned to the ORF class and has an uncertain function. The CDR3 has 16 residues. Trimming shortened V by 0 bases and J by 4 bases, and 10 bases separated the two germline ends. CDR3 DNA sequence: TGCGCCAGCAGTCAATCAATTCGCGTTTATAATTCACCCCTCCACTTT. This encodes CASSQSIRVYNSPLHF.

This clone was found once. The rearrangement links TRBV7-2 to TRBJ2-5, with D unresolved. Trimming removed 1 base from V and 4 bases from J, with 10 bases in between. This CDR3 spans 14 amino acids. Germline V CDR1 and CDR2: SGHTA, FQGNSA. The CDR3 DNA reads TGTGCCAGCAGCTTAGGTAGCCCCCCAGAGACCCAGTACTTC. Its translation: CASSLGSPPETQYF. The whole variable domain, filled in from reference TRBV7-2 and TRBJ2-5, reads GAGVSQSPSNKVTEKGKDVELRCDPISGHTALYWYRQSLGQGLEFLIYFQGNSAPDKSGLPSDRFSAERTGGSVSTLTIQRTQQEDSAVYLCASSLGSPPETQYFGPGTRLLVL.

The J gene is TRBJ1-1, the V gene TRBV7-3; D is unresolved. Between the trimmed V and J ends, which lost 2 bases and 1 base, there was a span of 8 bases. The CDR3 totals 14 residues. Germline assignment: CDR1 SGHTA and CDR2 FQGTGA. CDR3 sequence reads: CASSLGHKNTEAFF. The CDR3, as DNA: TGTGCCAGCAGCTTAGGGCACAAGAACACTGAAGCTTTCTTT. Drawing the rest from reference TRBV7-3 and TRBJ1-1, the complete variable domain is GAGVSQTPSNKVTEKGKYVELRCDPISGHTALYWYRQSLGQGPEFLIYFQGTGAADDSGLPNDRFFAVRPEGSVSTLKIQRTERGDSAVYLCASSLGHKNTEAFFGQGTRLTVV.

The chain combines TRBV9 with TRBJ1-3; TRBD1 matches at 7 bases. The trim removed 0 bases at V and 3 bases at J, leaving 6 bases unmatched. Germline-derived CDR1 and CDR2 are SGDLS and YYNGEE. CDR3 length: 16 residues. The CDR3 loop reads CASSVDPGTVGNTIYF. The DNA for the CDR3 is TGTGCCAGCAGCGTAGATCCCGGGACAGTTGGAAACACCATATATTTT.

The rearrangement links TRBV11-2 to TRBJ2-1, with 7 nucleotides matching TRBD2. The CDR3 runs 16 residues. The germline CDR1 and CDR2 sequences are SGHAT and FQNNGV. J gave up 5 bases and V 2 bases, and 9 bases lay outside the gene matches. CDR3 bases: TGTGCCAGCAGCTTATTAGGGGAGCGGGACCACAATGAGCAGTTCTTC. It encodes CASSLLGERDHNEQFF.

For the CDR3, the DNA is TGTGCCAGTAGGGGACAGGGCCAACGCTATGGCTACACCTTC. This translates into CASRGQGQRYGYTF. V usage is TRBV19 and J usage is TRBJ1-2; 9 positions agree with TRBD1. The V gene end was trimmed by 6 bases and the J gene end by 4 bases; junction bases not matched to a gene: 6. Germline CDR1 is LNHDA and CDR2 is SQIVND (reference sequence). The CDR3 has 14 amino acids.

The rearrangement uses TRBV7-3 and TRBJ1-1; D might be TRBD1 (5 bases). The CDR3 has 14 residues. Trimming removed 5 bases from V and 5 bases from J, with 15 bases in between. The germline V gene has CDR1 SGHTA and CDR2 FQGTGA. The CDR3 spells CASSQTGAVTEAFF. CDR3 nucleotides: TGTGCCAGCAGCCAAACTGGGGCTGTAACTGAAGCTTTCTTT.

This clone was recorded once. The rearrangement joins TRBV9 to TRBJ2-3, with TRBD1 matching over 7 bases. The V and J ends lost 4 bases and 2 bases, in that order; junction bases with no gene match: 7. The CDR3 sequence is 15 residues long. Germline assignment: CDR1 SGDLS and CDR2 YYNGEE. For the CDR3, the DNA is TGTGCCAGCAGCCCCCGACAGGGTGTCACAGATACGCAGTATTTT. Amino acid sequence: CASSPRQGVTDTQYF.

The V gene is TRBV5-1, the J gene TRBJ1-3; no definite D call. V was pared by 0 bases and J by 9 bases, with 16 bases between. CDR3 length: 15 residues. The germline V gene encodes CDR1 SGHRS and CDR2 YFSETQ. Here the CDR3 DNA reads TGCGCCAGCAGCTTGGTTGCCAATGAGGTGGGCACCATATATTTT. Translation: CASSLVANEVGTIYF.

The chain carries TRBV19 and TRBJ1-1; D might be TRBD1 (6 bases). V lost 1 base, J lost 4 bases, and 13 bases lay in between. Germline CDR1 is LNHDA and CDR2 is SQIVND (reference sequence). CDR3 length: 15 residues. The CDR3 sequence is CASSIGDIGGTEAFF. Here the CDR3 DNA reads TGTGCCAGTAGTATAGGTGACATAGGGGGCACTGAAGCTTTCTTT.